These T cell receptor beta chains were read from a single sample in a study of blood T cell dynamics during melanoma immunotherapy. TCRdb's copy holds only in-frame clones and misses some; the assay was immunoSEQ multiplex PCR. This sample has some 10,000 clones, with less than 90% found just once. The sample was blood, taken from a patient treated with checkpoint blockade. The receptors here all came from a human donor with melanoma. The CDR3 runs from the conserved cysteine through the conserved F or W. D genes are given only for firm matches. Size is stated for part of the rows, as once, few or many counts, or as a class when the clone is expanded.

j_call d_call clone_size v_call cdr3_nt cdr3_aa
TRBJ1-5 - few TRBV6-1 TGTGCCAGCAGTGGGCAGGGCCAGAATCAGCCCCAGCATTTT CASSGQGQNQPQHF
TRBJ2-5 - once TRBV10-3 TGTGCCATCAGTGACTCAAGGGGACCAGAGACCCAGTACTTC CAISDSRGPETQYF
TRBJ2-6 - - TRBV9 TGTGCCAGCAGCCCCTCGGGGGCCAACGTCCTGACTTTC CASSPSGANVLTF
TRBJ1-5 TRBD1 - TRBV19 TGTGCCAGTAAGGACAGGGTTGAGGGTCAGCCCCAGCATTTT CASKDRVEGQPQHF
TRBJ2-2 - - TRBV11-2 TGTGCCAGCAGCGAAAAGGGGCCTAACACCGGGGAGCTGTTTTTT CASSEKGPNTGELFF
TRBJ2-3 - - TRBV5-6 TGTGCCAGCAGCCCCGGACAGCTTAGCACAGATACGCAGTATTTT CASSPGQLSTDTQYF
TRBJ1-1 - - TRBV4-1 TGCGCCAGCAGCCCGAGGTGGCGCGACACTGAAGCTTTCTTT CASSPRWRDTEAFF
TRBJ1-2 - - TRBV7-9 TGTGCCAGCAGCTTCGTAACCGTTTATGGCTACACCTTC CASSFVTVYGYTF
TRBJ2-7 TRBD1 - TRBV30 TGTGCCTGGAGTCAAGGGACAGAAATTTACGAGCAGTACTTC CAWSQGTEIYEQYF
TRBJ1-6 TRBD1 - TRBV27 TGTGCCAGCAGTATTCGGGGACAGCCTAATTCACCCCTCCACTTT CASSIRGQPNSPLHF
TRBJ2-1 TRBD1 - TRBV11-2 TGTGCCAGCAGTTCTCCGGGACAGGGCTCCTACAATGAGCAGTTCTTC CASSSPGQGSYNEQFF
TRBJ1-5 - - TRBV30 TGTGCCTGGAGTGTACAACAGGGTAACCAGCCCCAGCATTTT CAWSVQQGNQPQHF
TRBJ1-4 TRBD1 - TRBV7-2 TGTGCCAGCAGCTTAAATGGCAGGGGGCTTAATGAAAAACTGTTTTTT CASSLNGRGLNEKLFF
TRBJ1-5 TRBD1 - TRBV5-1 TGCGCCAGCAGCCCCGGACAGGGGAGCAATCAGCCCCAGCATTTT CASSPGQGSNQPQHF
TRBJ2-7 - - TRBV23-1 TGCGCCAGCAGTCCCGAATCATTATTCCCACCTCACGAGCAGTACTTC CASSPESLFPPHEQYF
TRBJ2-1 - once TRBV2 TGTGCCAGCAGTGGTGTCGAGGGGGGTGAGCAGTTCTTC CASSGVEGGEQFF
TRBJ1-6 - few TRBV7-9 TGTGCCAGCTCCCGGGACGGCCCAAATTCACCCCTCCACTTT CASSRDGPNSPLHF
TRBJ2-3 TRBD2 - TRBV10-3 TGTGCCATCAGTGATCCTAGCATGGCGGGGGGGATGGATACGCAGTATTTT CAISDPSMAGGMDTQYF
TRBJ1-2 TRBD1 - TRBV6-1 TGTGCCAGCAGAACCCCGGGACAGGACTATGGCTACACCTTC CASRTPGQDYGYTF
TRBJ1-5 - - TRBV7-8 TGTGCCAGCAGCTTAGGGGCTGATCAGCCCCAGCATTTT CASSLGADQPQHF
TRBJ2-1 - - TRBV30 TGTGCCTGGAGTGTACGAGACCCGTTGGAGCAGTTCTTC CAWSVRDPLEQFF
TRBJ1-1 - - TRBV7-8 TGTGCCAGCAGAGGGGGGGTGAACACTGAAGCTTTCTTT CASRGGVNTEAFF
TRBJ1-2 TRBD1 - TRBV7-2 TGTGCCAGCAGCTTAACAGGGGAAGGGGGCTATGGCTACACCTTC CASSLTGEGGYGYTF
TRBJ2-7 TRBD2 - TRBV4-2 TGTGCCAGCAGCCAAGGACTCCCGGGGGGAGGATACGAGCAGTACTTC CASSQGLPGGGYEQYF
TRBJ1-1 - - TRBV21-1 TGTGCCAGCAGCAAAGACCGGAGGGGGACTGAAGCTTTCTTT CASSKDRRGTEAFF
TRBJ2-1 TRBD2 - TRBV11-1 TGTGCCAGCAGCTTACGATCTAGCGGGGGGGCCTACAATGAGCAGTTCTTC CASSLRSSGGAYNEQFF
TRBJ2-6 - - TRBV7-2 TGTGCCAGCAGCTTAGGAGCTGGTGGGGCCAACGTCCTGACTTTC CASSLGAGGANVLTF
TRBJ2-6 - - TRBV6-4 TGTGCCAGCAGCGGGGAGAGCTCTGGGGCCAACGTCCTGACTTTC CASSGESSGANVLTF
TRBJ2-1 - - TRBV7-3 TGTGCCAGCAGCGCCGACAGAAACTACAATGAGCAGTTCTTC CASSADRNYNEQFF
TRBJ1-2 TRBD1 - TRBV7-9 TGTGCCAGCAGCCCGGGAGGGACAGATCGAATCGGCTACACCTTC CASSPGGTDRIGYTF
TRBJ1-2 - - TRBV6-5 TGTGCCAGCAGTTACGCCAGGGGCTATGGCTACACCTTC CASSYARGYGYTF
TRBJ2-1 TRBD2 once TRBV4-2 TGTGCCAGCAGCCAAGGTAGCGGGGGCCTCCCTGAGCAGTTCTTC CASSQGSGGLPEQFF